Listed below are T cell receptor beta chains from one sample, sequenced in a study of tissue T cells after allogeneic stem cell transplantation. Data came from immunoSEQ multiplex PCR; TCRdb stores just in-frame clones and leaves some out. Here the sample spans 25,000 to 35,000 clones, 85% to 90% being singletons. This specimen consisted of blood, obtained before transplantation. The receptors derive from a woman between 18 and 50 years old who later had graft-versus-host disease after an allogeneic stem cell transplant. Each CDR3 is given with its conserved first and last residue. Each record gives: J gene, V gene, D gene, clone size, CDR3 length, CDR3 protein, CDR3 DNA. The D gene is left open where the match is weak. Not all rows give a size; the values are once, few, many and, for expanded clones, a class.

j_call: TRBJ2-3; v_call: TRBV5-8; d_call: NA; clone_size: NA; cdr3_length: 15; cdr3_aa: CASSFPGRATDTQYF; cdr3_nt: TGTGCCAGCAGCTTTCCGGGGCGGGCCACAGATACGCAGTATTTT
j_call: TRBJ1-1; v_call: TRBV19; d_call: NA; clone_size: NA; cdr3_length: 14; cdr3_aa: CASSITNEGSKAFF; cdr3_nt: TGTGCCAGTAGTATAACGAACGAAGGCTCGAAAGCTTTCTTT
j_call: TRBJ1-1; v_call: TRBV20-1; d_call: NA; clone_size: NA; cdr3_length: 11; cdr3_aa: CSASPNTEAFF; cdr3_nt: TGCAGTGCTAGTCCGAACACTGAAGCTTTCTTT
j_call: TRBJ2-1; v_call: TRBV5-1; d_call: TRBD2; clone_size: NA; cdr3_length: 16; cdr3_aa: CASSGGLVLSYNEQFF; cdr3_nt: TGCGCCAGCAGCGGAGGACTAGTTCTTTCCTACAATGAGCAGTTCTTC
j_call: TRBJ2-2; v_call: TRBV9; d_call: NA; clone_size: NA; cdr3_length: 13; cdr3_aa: CASSPQNTGELFF; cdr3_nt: TGTGCCAGCAGCCCCCAAAACACCGGGGAGCTGTTTTTT
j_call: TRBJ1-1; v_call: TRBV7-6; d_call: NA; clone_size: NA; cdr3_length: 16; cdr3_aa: CASSLAPGGVNTEAFF; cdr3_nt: TGTGCCAGCAGCTTAGCGCCGGGAGGGGTGAACACTGAAGCTTTCTTT
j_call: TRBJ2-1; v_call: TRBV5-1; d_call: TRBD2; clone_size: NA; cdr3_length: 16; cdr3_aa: CASSQTSGRTHNEQFF; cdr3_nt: TGCGCCAGCAGCCAAACTAGCGGGAGGACTCACAATGAGCAGTTCTTC
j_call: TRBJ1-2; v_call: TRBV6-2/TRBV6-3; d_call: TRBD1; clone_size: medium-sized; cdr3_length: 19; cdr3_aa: CASSYRYTRTGGDKYGYTF; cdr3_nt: TGTGCCAGCAGTTACCGGTACACCAGGACAGGGGGAGACAAATATGGCTACACCTTC
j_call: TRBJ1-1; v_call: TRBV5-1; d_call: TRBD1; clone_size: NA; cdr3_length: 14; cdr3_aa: CASIGGGPDTEAFF; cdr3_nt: TGCGCCAGCATAGGGGGCGGTCCTGACACTGAAGCTTTCTTT
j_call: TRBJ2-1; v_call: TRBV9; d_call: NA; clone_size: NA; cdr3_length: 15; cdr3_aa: CASSTGQRQYNEQFF; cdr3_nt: TGTGCCAGCAGCACAGGGCAGAGACAATACAATGAGCAGTTCTTC
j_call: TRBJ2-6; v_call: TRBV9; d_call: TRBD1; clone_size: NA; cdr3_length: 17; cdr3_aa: CASSVVQGASGANVLTF; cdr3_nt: TGTGCCAGCAGCGTAGTCCAGGGGGCGAGTGGGGCCAACGTCCTGACTTTC